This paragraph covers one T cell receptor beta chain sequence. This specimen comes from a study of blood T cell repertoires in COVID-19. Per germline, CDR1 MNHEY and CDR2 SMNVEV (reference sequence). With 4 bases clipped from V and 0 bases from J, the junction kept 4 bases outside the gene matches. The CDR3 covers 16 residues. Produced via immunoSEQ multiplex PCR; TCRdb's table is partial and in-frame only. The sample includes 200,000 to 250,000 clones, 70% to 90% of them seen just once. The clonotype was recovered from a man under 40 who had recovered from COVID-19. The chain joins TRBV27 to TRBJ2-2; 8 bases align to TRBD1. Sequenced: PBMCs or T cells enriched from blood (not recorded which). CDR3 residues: CASSSGTGSNTGELFF. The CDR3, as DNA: TGTGCCAGCAGTTCCGGGACAGGATCGAACACCGGGGAGCTGTTTTTT.